This TCR beta chain is from a study of cytomegalovirus exposure and HLA in healthy donors. As for the study in general: For the roughly 400 genotyped donors, 80% to 90% fell within the Caucasian-associated ancestry cluster. Broader study findings: A further, later analysis showed that HLA-associated TCR beta chains (compared with equally common others) were more clonally expanded. TCR beta sequences numbering over 15,000 were associated with HLA alleles at 0.05 false discovery rate in a later analysis. CMV serostatus was the sole immune exposure information available.

The PCR made use of 60 Vbeta and 13 Jbeta primers. Here immunoSEQ multiplex PCR was the method, and the copy in TCRdb shows in-frame clones only, minus some. The table has tens of thousands of clones, approximately 90% seen once. As for this clone: The antigen is unknown.

J was trimmed by 2 bases and V by 4 bases; bases with no gene match: 19. CDR1 is SEHNR, CDR2 FQNEAQ, per germline (reference sequence). The length of the CDR3 is 19 residues. This chain joins TRBV7-9 and TRBJ1-2, with 7 nucleotides matching TRBD1. Input material: PBMCs. The TCR comes from a woman between 40 and 55 years old in good health and CMV-seropositive. The CDR3 loop reads CASSSLRGQAAIQNYGYTF. CDR3 DNA sequence: TGTGCCAGCAGCTCGTTACGAGGACAGGCAGCTATACAGAACTATGGCTACACCTTC.